This TCR beta chain was retrieved from a study of human T cells and chemical hapten exposure. As for the study in general: A roughly 2 cm by roughly 2 cm inner upper arm patch received 2% DPC for sensitization. It was small differences in pooled library volume that mainly caused per-sample TCR yields to vary.

Findings and caveats of the study: There was no change with DPC sensitization in TCRs above 1 in 1000 frequency.

The junction had 7 bases not matched to a gene; V was cut back by 6 bases and J by 6 bases. Germline values: CDR1 MNHNY, CDR2 SVGAGI (reference sequence). The CDR3 loop spans 13 amino acids. The time point is: pre-sensitization, week 0. The treatment is: therapeutic diphenylcyclopropenone sensitization with weekly scalp DPC. This clonotype was seen repeatedly, ten times or more. Its cognate antigen is unknown. TCRdb independently ran MiXCR on the RACE reads; one entry per CDR3 protein. Seen here are some 70,000 distinct CDR3 sequences, roughly 9.8% observed once, and the top ten hold roughly 5%. This TCR was recovered from a woman aged 45-65 years with alopecia areata. Some clones in this sample may be carry-over from other donors' samples. The gene calls are TRBV6-6 and TRBJ1-2; 7 bases map to TRBD1. The starting material was whole blood, obtained in connection with sensitization to the hapten diphenylcyclopropenone (DPC). This CDR3 reads CASSSATGNGYTF. The CDR3 DNA follows: TGTGCCAGCAGCTCCGCGACAGGGAATGGCTACACCTTC.